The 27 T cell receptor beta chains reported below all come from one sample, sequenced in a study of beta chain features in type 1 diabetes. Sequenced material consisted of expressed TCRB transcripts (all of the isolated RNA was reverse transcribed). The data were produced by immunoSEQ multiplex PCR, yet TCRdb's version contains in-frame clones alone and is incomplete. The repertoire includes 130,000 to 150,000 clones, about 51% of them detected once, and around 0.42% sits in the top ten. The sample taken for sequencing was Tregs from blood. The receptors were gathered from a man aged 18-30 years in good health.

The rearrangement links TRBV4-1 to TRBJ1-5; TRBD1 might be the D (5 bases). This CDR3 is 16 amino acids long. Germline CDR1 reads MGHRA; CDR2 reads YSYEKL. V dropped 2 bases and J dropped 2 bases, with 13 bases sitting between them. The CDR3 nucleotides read TGCGCCAGCAGCCAAAACCAGGGTATCGGCAATCAGCCCCAGCATTTT. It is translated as CASSQNQGIGNQPQHF.

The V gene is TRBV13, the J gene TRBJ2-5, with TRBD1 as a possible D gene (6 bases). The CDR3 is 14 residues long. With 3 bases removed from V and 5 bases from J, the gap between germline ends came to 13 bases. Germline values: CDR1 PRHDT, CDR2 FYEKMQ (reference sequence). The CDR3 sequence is CASSFRGTGETQYF. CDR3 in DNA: TGTGCCAGCAGCTTCCGGGGAACAGGGGAGACCCAGTACTTC.

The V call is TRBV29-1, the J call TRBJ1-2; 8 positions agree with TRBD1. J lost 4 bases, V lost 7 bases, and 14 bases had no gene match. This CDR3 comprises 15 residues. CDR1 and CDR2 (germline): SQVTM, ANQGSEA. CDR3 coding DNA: TGCAGCGGGAGACAGGGGTCCGAGTGGGGCTATGGCTACACCTTC. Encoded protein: CSGRQGSEWGYGYTF.

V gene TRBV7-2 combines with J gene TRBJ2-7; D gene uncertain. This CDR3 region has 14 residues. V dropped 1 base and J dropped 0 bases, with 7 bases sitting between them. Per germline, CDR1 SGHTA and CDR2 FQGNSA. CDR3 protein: CASSLGLSSYEQYF. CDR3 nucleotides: TGTGCCAGCAGCTTAGGTCTCAGCTCCTACGAGCAGTACTTC.

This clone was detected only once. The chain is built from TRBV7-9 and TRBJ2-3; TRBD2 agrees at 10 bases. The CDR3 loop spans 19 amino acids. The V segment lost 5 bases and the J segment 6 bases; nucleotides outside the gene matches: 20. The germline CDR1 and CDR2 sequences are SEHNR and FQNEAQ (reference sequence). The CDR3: CASSRGRSSGSGTMDTQYF. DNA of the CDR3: TGTGCCAGCAGCAGGGGGCGGTCTAGCGGGAGTGGGACTATGGATACGCAGTATTTT.

In DNA form, the CDR3 reads TGTGCCAGCAGCGGTACTTCCTACAATGAGCAGTTCTTC. Encoded protein: CASSGTSYNEQFF. The V gene is TRBV7-2, the J gene TRBJ2-1; D not certain. The CDR3 sequence is 13 residues long. From germline, CDR1 is SGHTA and CDR2 FQGNSA. V was clipped by 5 bases and J by 1 base, with 6 bases between them.

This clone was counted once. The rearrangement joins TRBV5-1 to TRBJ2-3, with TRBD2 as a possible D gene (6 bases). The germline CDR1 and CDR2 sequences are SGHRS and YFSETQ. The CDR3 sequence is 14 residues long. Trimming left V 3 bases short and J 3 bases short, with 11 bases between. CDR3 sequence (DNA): TGCGCCAGCAGCTCCGGGACTGAGACAGATACGCAGTATTTT. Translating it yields CASSSGTETDTQYF.

The CDR3 protein is CASKLAIHTDTQYF. Written as DNA, the CDR3 is TGCGCCAGCAAGCTAGCGATTCACACAGATACGCAGTATTTT. V is TRBV5-1 and J is TRBJ2-3; a weak D match, TRBD2 (6 bases). V lost 6 bases and J 2 bases, leaving 13 bases between the germline ends. Germline-derived CDR1 and CDR2 are SGHRS and YFSETQ. The CDR3 runs 14 residues.

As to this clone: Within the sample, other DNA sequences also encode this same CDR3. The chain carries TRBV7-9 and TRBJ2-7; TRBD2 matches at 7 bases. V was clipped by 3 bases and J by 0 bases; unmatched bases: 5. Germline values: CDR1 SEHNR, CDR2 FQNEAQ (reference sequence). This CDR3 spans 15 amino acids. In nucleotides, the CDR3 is TGTGCCAGCAGCTTGGGGGGAGGGAGCTCCTACGAGCAGTACTTC. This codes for CASSLGGGSSYEQYF.

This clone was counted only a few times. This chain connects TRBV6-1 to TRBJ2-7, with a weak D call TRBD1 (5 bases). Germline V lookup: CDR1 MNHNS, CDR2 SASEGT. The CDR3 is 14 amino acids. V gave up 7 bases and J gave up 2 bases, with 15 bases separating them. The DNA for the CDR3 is TGTGCCAGCAATGCGTTTGGGGCACCCTACGAGCAGTACTTC. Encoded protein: CASNAFGAPYEQYF.

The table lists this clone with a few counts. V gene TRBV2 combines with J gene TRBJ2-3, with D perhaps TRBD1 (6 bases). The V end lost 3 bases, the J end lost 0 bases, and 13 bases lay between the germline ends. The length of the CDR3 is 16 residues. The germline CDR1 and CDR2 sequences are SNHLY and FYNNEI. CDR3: CASSESWGPSTDTQYF. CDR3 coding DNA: TGTGCCAGCAGTGAGAGCTGGGGGCCGAGCACAGATACGCAGTATTTT.

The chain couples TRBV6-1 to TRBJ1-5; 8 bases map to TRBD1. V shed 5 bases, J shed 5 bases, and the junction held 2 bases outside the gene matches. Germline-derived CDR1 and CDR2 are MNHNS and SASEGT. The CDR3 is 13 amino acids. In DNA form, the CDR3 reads TGTGCCAGCAGTCCGACAGGGGATCAGCCCCAGCATTTT. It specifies CASSPTGDQPQHF.

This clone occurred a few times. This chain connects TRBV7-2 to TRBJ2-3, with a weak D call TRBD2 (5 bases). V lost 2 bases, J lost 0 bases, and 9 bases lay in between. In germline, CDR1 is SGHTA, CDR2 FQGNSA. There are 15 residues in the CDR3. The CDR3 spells CASSLWRSSTDTQYF. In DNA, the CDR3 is TGTGCCAGCAGCTTATGGAGGTCTAGCACAGATACGCAGTATTTT. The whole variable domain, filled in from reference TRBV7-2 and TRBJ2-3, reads GAGVSQSPSNKVTEKGKDVELRCDPISGHTALYWYRQSLGQGLEFLIYFQGNSAPDKSGLPSDRFSAERTGGSVSTLTIQRTQQEDSAVYLCASSLWRSSTDTQYFGPGTRLTVL.

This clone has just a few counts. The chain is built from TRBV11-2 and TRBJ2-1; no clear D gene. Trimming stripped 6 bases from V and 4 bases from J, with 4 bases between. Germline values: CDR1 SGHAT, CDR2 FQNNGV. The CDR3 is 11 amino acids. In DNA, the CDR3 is TGTGCCAGCAGTCCTTACAATGAGCAGTTCTTC. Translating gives CASSPYNEQFF.

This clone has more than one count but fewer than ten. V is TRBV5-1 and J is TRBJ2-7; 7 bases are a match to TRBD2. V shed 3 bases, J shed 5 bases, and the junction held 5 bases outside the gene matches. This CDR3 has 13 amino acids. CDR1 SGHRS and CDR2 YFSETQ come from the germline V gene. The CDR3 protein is CASSSGRGNEQYF. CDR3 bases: TGCGCCAGCAGCTCAGGGCGGGGGAACGAGCAGTACTTC. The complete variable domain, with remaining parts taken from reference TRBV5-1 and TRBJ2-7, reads KAGVTQTPRYLIKTRGQQVTLSCSPISGHRSVSWYQQTPGQGLQFLFEYFSETQRNKGNFPGRFSGRQFSNSRSEMNVSTLELGDSALYLCASSSGRGNEQYFGPGTRLTVT.

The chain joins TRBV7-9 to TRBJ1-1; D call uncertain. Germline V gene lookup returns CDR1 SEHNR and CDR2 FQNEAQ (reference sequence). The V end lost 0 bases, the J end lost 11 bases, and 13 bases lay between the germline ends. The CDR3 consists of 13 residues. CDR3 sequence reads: CASSLANPLEAFF. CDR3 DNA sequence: TGTGCCAGCAGCTTAGCCAATCCCTTGGAGGCTTTCTTT.

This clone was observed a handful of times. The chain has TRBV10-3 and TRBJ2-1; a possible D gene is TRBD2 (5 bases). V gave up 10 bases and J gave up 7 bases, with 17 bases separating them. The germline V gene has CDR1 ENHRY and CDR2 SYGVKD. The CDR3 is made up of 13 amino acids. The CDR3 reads CATNIRTDNEQFF. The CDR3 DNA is TGTGCCACCAACATTAGGACTGATAATGAGCAGTTCTTC.

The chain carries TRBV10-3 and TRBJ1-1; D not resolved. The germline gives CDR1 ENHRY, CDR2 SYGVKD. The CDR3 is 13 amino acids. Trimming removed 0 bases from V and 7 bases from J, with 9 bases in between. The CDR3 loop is CAISESFVSEAFF. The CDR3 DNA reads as TGTGCCATCAGTGAGTCGTTCGTCAGTGAAGCTTTCTTT.

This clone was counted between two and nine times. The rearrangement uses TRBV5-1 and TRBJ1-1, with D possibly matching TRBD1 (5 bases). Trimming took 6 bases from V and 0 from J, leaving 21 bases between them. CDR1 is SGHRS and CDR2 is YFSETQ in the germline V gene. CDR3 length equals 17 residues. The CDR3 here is CASTREYRKFMNTEAFF. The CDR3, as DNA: TGCGCCAGCACCCGGGAGTACAGGAAGTTCATGAACACTGAAGCTTTCTTT.

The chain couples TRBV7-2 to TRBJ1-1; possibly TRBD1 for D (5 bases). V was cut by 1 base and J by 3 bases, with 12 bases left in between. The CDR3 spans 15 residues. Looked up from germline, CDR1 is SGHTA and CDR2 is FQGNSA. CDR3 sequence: CASSLEGGDYTEAFF. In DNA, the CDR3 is TGTGCCAGCAGCTTAGAGGGAGGGGACTACACTGAAGCTTTCTTT.

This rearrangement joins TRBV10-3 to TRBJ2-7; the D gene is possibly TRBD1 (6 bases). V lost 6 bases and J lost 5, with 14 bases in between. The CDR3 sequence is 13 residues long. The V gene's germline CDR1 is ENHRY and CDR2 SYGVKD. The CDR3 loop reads CAISLSGVHEQYF. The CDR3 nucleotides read TGTGCCATCAGCCTTTCAGGGGTTCACGAGCAGTACTTC.

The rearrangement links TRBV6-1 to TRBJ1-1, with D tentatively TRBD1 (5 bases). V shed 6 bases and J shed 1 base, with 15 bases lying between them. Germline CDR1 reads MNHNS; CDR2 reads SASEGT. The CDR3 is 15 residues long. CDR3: CASRGPGVGNTEAFF. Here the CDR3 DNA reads TGTGCCAGCAGGGGGCCGGGGGTAGGGAACACTGAAGCTTTCTTT.

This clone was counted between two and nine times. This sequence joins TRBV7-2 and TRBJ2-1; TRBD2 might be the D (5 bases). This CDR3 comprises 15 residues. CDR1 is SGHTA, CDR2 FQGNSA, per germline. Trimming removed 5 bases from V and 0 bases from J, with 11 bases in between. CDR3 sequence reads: CASSPGDSSYNEQFF. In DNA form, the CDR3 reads TGTGCCAGCAGCCCCGGGGATAGCTCCTACAATGAGCAGTTCTTC.

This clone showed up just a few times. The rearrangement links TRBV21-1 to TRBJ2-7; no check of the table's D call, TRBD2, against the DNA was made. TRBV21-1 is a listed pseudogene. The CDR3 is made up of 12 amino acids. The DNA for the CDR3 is TGTGCCAGCAGCAAACTGGACTTACTGCAGTACTTC. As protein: CASSKLDLLQYF.

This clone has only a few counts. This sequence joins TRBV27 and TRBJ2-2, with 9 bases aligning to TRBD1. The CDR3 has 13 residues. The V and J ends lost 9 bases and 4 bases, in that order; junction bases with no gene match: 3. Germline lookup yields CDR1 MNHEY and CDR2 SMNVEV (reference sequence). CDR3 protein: CASRQGVTGELFF. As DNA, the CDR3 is TGTGCCAGTCGACAGGGGGTCACCGGGGAGCTGTTTTTT.

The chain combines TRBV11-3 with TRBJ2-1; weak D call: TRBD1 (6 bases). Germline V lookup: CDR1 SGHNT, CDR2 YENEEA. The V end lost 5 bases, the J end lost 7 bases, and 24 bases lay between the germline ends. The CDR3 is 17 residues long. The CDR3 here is CASSTAPSGVLTNEQFF. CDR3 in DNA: TGTGCCAGCAGCACTGCCCCCTCAGGGGTTCTGACGAATGAGCAGTTCTTC.

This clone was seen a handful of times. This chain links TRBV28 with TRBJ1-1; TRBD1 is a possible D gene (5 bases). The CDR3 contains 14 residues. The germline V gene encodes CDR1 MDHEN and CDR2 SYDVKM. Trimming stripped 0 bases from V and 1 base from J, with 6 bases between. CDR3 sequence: CASSLWDKNTEAFF. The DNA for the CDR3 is TGTGCCAGCAGTTTATGGGACAAGAACACTGAAGCTTTCTTT.